This TCR beta chain is from a study of T cells after yellow fever vaccination. Germline CDR1 is SGHAT and CDR2 is FQNNGV. The CDR3 contains 16 residues. V lost 5 bases to trimming and J lost 2 bases; unmatched junction nucleotides: 6. TCRdb recomputed calls from the 5' RACE reads with MiXCR, one row per CDR3 protein. The table records around 260,000 distinct CDR3 sequences, about 5% of them present only once. Sequences were derived from CD4+ T cells sorted from PBMCs, sampled on the day of the yellow fever booster vaccination. This receptor was taken from a man aged 18 to 35 who received the YFV17D yellow fever vaccine. This chain joins TRBV11-2 and TRBJ2-5, with 12 bases that match TRBD2. The CDR3 is CASSLGLAGPQETQYF. The CDR3 DNA is TGTGCCAGCAGCCTCGGACTAGCGGGGCCTCAAGAGACCCAGTACTTC.